This T cell receptor beta chain emerged from a study of T cell responses to AZD1222 COVID-19 vaccine. The ends were cut back, 6 bases at V and 2 bases at J, with 10 bases in the middle. CDR3 size: 13 residues. Germline V gives CDR1 KGHSH, CDR2 LQKENI. Data came from immunoSEQ multiplex PCR; TCRdb stores just in-frame clones and leaves some out. The table has roughly 120,000 clones, 90% to 95% seen once. This clone was detected once. The chain joins TRBV18 to TRBJ1-2, with D unclear. The clonotype originates from an adult in good health. The sequencing used peripheral blood, collected on day 0 of AZD1222 vaccination. CDR3 sequence reads: CASSRVANYGYTF. CDR3 nucleotides: TGTGCCAGCTCGCGCGTGGCGAACTATGGCTACACCTTC.